The sequence of this TCR beta chain was determined in a study of blood T cell repertoires in COVID-19. Overall study context: Acute-phase and convalescent COVID-19 samples originated in the United States, Italy and Spain.

The germline V gene has CDR1 SGHNT and CDR2 YYREEE (reference sequence). CDR3 size: 16 residues. Between the trimmed V and J ends, which lost 2 bases and 7 bases, there was a span of 22 bases. Per the study methods: Reference gene primer amplification gave estimated nucleated cell counts. Method: immunoSEQ multiplex PCR; TCRdb's copy keeps in-frame clones and lacks some. The DNA was the basis for D and trimming; V, J and clone size are from that table. This table has some 110,000 clones, 70% to 80% appearing once. The rearrangement uses TRBV5-4 and TRBJ2-7, with a possible D match to TRBD1 (6 bases). The receptor was isolated from a man between 65 and 80 years old with acute or convalescent COVID-19. Input material: peripheral blood. The CDR3 spells CASSFFSAARGGEQYF. CDR3 DNA sequence: TGTGCCAGCAGCTTTTTCTCGGCGGCCAGGGGCGGGGAGCAGTACTTC. Using reference TRBV5-4 and TRBJ2-7 for the parts outside the CDR3, the full variable domain is ETGVTQSPTHLIKTRGQQVTLRCSSQSGHNTVSWYQQALGQGPQFIFQYYREEENGRGNFPPRFSGLQFPNYSSELNVNALELDDSALYLCASSFFSAARGGEQYFGPGTRLTVT.